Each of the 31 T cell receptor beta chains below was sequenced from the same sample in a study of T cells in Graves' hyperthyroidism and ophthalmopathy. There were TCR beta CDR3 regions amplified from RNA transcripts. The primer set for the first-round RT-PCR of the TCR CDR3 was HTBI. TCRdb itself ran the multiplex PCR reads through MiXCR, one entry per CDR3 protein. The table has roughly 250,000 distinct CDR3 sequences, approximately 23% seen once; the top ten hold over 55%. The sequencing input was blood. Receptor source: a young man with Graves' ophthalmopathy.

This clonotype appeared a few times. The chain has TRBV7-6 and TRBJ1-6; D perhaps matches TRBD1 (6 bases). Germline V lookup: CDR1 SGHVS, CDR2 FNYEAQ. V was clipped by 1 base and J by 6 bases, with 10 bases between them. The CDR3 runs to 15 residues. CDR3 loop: CASSLGRTANSPLHF. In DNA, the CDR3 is TGTGCCAGCAGCTTAGGACGGACAGCTAATTCACCCCTCCACTTT.

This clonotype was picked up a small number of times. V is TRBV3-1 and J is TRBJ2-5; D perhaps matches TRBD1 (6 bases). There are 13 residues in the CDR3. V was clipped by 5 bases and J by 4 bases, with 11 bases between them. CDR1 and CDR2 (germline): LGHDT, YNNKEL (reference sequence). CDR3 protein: CASSEGVGETQYF. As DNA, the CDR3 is TGTGCCAGCAGCGAGGGGGTAGGAGAGACCCAGTACTTC.

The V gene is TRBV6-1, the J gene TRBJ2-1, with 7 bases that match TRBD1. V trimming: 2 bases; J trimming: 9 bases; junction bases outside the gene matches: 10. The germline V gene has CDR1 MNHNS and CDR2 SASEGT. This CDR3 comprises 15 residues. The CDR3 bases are TGTGCCAGCAGTGAATATGGCAGGGGGATAGGTGAGCAGTTCTTC. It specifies CASSEYGRGIGEQFF.

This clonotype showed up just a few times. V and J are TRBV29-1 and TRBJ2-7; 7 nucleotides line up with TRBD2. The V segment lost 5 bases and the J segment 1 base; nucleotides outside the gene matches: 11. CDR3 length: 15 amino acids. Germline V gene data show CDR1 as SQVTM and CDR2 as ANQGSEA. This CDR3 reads CSVLGGDLPSYEQYF. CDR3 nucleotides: TGCAGCGTTCTGGGGGGGGATCTTCCATCCTACGAGCAGTACTTC.

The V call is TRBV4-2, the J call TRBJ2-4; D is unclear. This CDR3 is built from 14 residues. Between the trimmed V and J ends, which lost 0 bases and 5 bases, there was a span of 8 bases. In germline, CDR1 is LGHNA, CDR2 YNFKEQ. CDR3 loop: CASSQEDSENIQYF. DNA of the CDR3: TGTGCCAGCAGCCAAGAAGATTCGGAAAACATTCAGTACTTC.

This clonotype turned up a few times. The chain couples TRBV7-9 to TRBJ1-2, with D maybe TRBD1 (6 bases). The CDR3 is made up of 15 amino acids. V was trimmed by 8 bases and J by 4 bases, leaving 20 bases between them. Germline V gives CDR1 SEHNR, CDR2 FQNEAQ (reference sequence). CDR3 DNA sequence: TGTGCCAGCCACACAAGCGGGGACAAGCGCTATGGCTACACCTTC. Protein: CASHTSGDKRYGYTF.

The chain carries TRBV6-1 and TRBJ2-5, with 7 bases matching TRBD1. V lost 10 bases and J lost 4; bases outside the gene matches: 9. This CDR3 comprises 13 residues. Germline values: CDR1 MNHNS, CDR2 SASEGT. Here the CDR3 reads CANREGTAETQYF. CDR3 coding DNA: TGTGCCAACAGAGAAGGGACAGCAGAGACCCAGTACTTC.

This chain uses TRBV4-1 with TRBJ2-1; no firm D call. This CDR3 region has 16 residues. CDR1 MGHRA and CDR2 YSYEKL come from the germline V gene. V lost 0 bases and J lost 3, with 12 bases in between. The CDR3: CASSQDVSEIYNEQFF. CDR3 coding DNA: TGCGCCAGCAGCCAAGATGTTTCTGAGATCTACAATGAGCAGTTCTTC.

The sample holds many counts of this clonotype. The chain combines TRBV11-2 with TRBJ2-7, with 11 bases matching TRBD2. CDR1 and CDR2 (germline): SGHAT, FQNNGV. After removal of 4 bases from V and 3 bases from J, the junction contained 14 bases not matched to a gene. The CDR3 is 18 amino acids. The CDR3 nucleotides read TGTGCCAGCAGCTCAACCCGACTAGCGGGATCCTCAGTCTACGAGCAGTACTTC. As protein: CASSSTRLAGSSVYEQYF.

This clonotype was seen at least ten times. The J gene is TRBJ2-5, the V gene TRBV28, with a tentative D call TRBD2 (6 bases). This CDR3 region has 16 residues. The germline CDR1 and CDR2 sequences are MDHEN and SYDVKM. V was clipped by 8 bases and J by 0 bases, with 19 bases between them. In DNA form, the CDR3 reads TGTGCCAGCGCCGGATTGGGTAGCGGCTACCAAGAGACCCAGTACTTC. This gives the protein CASAGLGSGYQETQYF.

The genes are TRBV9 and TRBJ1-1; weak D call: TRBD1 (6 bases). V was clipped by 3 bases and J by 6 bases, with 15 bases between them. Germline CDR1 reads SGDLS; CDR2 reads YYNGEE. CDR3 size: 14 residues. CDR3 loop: CASSETGILSEAFF. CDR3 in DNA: TGTGCCAGCAGCGAAACAGGGATTTTATCTGAAGCTTTCTTT.

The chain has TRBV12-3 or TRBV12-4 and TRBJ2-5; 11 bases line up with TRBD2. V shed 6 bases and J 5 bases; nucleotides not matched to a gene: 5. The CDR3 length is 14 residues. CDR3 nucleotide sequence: TGTGCCAGCAGGACTAGACTAGCGGGGGAGACCCAGTACTTC. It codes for CASRTRLAGETQYF.

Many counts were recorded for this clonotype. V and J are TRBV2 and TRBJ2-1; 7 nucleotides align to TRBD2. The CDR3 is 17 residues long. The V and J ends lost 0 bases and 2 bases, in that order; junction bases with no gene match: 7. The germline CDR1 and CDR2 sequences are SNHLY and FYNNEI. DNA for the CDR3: TGTGCCAGCAGTGAAGCGGGCGGGAGATTCACCTACAATGAGCAGTTCTTC. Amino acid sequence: CASSEAGGRFTYNEQFF.

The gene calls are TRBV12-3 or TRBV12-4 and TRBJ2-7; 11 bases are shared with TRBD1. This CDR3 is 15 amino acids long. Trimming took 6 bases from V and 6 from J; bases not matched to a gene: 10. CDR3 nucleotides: TGTGCCAGCAGCCAAGATCCCGGGACAGGGGGCGAGCAGTACTTC. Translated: CASSQDPGTGGEQYF.

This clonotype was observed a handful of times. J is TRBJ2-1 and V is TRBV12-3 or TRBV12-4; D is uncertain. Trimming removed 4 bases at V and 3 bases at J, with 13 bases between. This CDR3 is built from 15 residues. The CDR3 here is CASSSVWTDYNEQFF. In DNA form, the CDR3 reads TGTGCCAGCAGTTCGGTCTGGACCGACTACAATGAGCAGTTCTTC.

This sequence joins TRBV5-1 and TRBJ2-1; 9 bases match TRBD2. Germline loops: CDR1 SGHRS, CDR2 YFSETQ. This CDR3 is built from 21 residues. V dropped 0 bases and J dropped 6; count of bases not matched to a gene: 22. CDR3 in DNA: TGCGCCAGCAGCTTGGGGGGATCGATAGCGGGAGAATTACTTGAGGGCAATGAGCAGTTCTTC. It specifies CASSLGGSIAGELLEGNEQFF.

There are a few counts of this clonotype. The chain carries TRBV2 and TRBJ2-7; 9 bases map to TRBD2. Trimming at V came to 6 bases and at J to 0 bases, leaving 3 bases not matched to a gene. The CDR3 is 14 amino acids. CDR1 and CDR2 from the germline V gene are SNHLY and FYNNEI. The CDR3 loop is CASRLAGTSYEQYF. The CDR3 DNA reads TGTGCCAGCAGGCTAGCGGGAACCTCCTACGAGCAGTACTTC.

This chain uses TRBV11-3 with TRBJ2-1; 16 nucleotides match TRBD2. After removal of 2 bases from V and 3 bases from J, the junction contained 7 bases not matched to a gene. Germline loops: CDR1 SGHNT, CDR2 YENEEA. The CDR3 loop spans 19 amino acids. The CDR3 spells CASSLPPGLAGGVYNEQFF. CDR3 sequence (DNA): TGTGCCAGCAGCTTACCCCCGGGACTAGCGGGGGGGGTCTACAATGAGCAGTTCTTC.

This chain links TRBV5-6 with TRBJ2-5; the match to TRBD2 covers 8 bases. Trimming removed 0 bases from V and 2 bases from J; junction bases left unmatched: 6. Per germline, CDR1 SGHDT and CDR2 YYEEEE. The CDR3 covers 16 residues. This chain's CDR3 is CASSLVYGRAQETQYF. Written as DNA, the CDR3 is TGTGCCAGCAGCTTGGTGTACGGGAGGGCACAAGAGACCCAGTACTTC.

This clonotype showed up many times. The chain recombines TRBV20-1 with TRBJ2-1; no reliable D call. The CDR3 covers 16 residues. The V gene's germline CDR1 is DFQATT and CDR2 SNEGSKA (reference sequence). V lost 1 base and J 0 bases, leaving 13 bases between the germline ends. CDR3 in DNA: TGCAGTGCTAGAGGTGGTCGCGATAGCTCCTACAATGAGCAGTTCTTC. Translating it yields CSARGGRDSSYNEQFF.

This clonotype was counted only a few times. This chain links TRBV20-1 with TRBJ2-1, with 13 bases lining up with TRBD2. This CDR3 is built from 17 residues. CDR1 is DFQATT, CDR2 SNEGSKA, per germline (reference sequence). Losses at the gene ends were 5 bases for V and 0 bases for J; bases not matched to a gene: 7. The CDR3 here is CSAGLAGVPSSYNEQFF. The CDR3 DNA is TGCAGTGCTGGACTAGCGGGAGTACCGAGCTCCTACAATGAGCAGTTCTTC.

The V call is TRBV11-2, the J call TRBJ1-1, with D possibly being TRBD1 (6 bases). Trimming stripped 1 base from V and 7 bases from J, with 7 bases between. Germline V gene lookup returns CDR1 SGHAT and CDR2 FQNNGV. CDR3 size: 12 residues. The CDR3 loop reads CASSLAGVEAFF. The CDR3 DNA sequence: TGTGCCAGCAGCTTAGCAGGGGTTGAAGCTTTCTTT.

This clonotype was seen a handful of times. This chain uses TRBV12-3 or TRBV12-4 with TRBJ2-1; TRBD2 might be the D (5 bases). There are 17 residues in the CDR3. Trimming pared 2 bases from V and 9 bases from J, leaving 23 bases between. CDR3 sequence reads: CASSLNRLPKIHAEQFF. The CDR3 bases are TGTGCCAGCAGTTTAAATCGACTACCGAAGATCCACGCTGAGCAGTTCTTC.

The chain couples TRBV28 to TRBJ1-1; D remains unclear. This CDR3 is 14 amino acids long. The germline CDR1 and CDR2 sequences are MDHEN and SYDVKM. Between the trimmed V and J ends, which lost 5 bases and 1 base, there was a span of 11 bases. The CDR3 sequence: CASSGQVTNTEAFF. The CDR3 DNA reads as TGTGCCAGCAGTGGGCAGGTGACGAACACTGAAGCTTTCTTT.

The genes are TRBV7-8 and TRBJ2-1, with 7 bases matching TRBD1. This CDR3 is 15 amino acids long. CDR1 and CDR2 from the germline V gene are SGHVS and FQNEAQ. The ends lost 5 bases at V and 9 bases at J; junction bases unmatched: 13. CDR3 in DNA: TGTGCCAGCAGCCAGGCTGGGACAGATTTTGGTGAGCAGTTCTTC. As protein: CASSQAGTDFGEQFF.

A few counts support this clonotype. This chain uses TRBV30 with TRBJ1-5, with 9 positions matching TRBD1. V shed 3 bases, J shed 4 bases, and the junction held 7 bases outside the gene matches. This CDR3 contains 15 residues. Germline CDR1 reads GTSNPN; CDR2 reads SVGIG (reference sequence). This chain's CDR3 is CAWRSGTGKNQPQHF. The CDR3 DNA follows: TGTGCCTGGAGATCCGGGACAGGGAAAAATCAGCCCCAGCATTTT. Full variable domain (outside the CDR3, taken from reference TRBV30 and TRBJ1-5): SQTIHQWPATLVQPVGSPLSLECTVEGTSNPNLYWYRQAAGRGLQLLFYSVGIGQISSEVPQNLSASRPQDRQFILSSKKLLLSDSGFYLCAWRSGTGKNQPQHFGDGTRLSIL.

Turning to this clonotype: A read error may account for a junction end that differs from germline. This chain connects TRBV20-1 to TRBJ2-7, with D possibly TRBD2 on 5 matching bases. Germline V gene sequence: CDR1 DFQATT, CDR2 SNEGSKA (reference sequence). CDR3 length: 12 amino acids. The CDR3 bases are TGCGGTGCTAGAGTCGGAGGACACGAGCAGTACTTC. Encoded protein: CGARVGGHEQYF.

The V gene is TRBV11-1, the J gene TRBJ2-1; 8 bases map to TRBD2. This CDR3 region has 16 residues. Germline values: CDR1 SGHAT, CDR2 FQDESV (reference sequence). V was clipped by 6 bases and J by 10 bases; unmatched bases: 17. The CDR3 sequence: CASSYPGTSGLGEQFF. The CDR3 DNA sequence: TGTGCCAGCAGTTACCCGGGCACTAGCGGCCTTGGGGAGCAGTTCTTC.

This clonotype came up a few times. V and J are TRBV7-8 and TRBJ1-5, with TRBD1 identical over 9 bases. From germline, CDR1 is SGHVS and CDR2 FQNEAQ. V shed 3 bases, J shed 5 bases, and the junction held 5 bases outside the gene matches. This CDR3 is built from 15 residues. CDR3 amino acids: CASSFGTGLDQPQHF. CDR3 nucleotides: TGTGCCAGCAGCTTCGGGACAGGGTTGGATCAGCCCCAGCATTTT.

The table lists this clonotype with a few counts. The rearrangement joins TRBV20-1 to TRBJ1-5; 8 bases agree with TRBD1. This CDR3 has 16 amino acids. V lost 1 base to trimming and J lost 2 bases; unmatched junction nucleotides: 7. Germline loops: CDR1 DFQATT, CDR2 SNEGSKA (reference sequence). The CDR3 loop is CSARGQDRVGNQPQHF. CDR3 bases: TGCAGTGCTAGAGGACAGGACAGGGTCGGCAATCAGCCCCAGCATTTT.

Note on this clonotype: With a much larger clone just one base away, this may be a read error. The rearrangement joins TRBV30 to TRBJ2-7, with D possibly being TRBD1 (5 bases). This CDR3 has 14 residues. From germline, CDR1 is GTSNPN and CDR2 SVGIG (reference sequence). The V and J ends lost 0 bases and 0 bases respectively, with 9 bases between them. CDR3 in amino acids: CAWSVAGFSYEQYF. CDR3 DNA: TGTGCCTGGAGTGTGGCAGGGTTCTCCTACGAGCAGTACTTC. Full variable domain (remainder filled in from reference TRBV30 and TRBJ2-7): SQTIHQWPATLVQPVGSPLSLECTVEGTSNPNLYWYRQAAGRGLQLLFYSVGIGQISSEVPQNLSASRPQDRQFILSSKKLLLSDSGFYLCAWSVAGFSYEQYFGPGTRLTVT.